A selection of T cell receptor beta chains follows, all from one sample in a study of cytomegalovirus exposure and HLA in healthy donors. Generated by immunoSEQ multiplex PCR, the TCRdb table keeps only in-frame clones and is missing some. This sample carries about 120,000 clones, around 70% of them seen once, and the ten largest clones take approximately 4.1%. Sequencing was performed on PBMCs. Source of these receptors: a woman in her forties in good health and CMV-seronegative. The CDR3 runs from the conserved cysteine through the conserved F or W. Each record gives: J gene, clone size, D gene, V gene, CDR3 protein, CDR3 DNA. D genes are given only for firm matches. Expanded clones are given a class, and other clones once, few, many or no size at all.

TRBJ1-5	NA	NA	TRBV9	CASSVADSHQPQHF	TGTGCCAGCAGCGTAGCAGACAGTCATCAGCCCCAGCATTTT
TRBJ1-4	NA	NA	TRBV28	CASSRGVRGYDEKLFF	TGTGCCAGCAGTCGGGGGGTACGGGGATATGATGAAAAACTGTTTTTT
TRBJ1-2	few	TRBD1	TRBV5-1	CASSLGDRGTYGYTF	TGCGCCAGCAGCTTGGGGGACAGGGGTACCTATGGCTACACCTTC
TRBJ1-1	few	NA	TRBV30	CAWSVLGGTAKNTEAFF	TGTGCCTGGAGTGTATTGGGGGGGACGGCCAAGAACACTGAAGCTTTCTTT
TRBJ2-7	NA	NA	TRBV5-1	CASGEWNYEQYF	TGCGCCAGCGGCGAATGGAACTACGAGCAGTACTTC
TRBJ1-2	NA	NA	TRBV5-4	CASSPDRNYGYTF	TGTGCCAGCAGCCCCGACAGAAACTATGGCTACACCTTC
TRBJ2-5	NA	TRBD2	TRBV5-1	CASSLGLAGAETQYF	TGCGCCAGCAGCTTGGGGCTAGCGGGAGCGGAGACCCAGTACTTC
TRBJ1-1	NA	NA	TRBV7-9	CASSLQGMNTEAFF	TGTGCCAGCAGCTTGCAGGGGATGAACACTGAAGCTTTCTTT
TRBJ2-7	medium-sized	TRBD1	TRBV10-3	CAISPTGDVSEQYF	TGTGCCATCAGCCCGACAGGGGACGTTAGCGAGCAGTACTTC
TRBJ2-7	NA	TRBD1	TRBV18	CASSPGQGSHEQYF	TGTGCCAGCTCACCCGGACAGGGGAGCCACGAGCAGTACTTC
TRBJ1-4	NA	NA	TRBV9	CASSFGQLATNEKLFF	TGTGCCAGCAGCTTCGGACAGCTAGCAACTAATGAAAAACTGTTTTTT
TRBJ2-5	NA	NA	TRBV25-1	CASSEAGPQYF	TGTGCCAGCAGTGAGGCGGGGCCCCAGTACTTC
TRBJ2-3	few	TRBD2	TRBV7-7	CASSLSSGGAGDTQYF	TGTGCCAGCAGCTTGTCTAGCGGGGGGGCGGGAGATACGCAGTATTTT
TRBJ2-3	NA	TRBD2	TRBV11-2	CASSLDGVGLAGDTQYF	TGTGCCAGCAGCTTAGATGGGGTGGGACTAGCGGGAGATACGCAGTATTTT
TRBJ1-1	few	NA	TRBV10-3	CAISEPTQAKNTEAFF	TGTGCCATCAGTGAGCCGACACAGGCTAAGAACACTGAAGCTTTCTTT
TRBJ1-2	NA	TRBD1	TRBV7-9	CASSSGPGTGLSRYGYTF	TGTGCCAGCAGCTCAGGGCCCGGGACAGGGTTATCTCGCTATGGCTACACCTTC
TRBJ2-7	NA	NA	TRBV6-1	CASGQFSYEQYF	TGTGCCAGTGGACAGTTCTCCTACGAGCAGTACTTC
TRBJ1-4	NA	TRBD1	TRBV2	CASSGTGGGEKLFF	TGTGCCAGCAGTGGGACAGGGGGCGGTGAAAAACTGTTTTTT
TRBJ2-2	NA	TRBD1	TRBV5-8	CASRPRDRGSGELFF	TGTGCCAGCAGGCCCCGGGACAGGGGGTCCGGGGAGCTGTTTTTT
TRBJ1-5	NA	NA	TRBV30	CAGGAVPQHF	TGTGCCGGGGGGGCAGTACCCCAGCATTTT
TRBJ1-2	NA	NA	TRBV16	CASSQIRESGYTF	TGTGCCAGCAGCCAAATAAGGGAGTCCGGGTACACCTTC
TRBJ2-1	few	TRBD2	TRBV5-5	CASSLGLAGHYNEQFF	TGTGCCAGCAGCTTGGGCCTAGCGGGACACTACAATGAGCAGTTCTTC
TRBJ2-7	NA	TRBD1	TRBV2	CASKGQLRGEQYF	TGTGCCAGCAAGGGACAGTTAAGAGGGGAGCAGTACTTC
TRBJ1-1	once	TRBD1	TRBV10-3	CAIRPGGGNTEAFF	TGTGCCATCAGGCCAGGGGGCGGGAACACTGAAGCTTTCTTT
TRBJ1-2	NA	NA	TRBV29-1	CSVAGASYGYTF	TGCAGCGTTGCGGGAGCAAGCTATGGCTACACCTTC
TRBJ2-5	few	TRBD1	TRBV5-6	CASSLVRGTGGQETQYF	TGTGCCAGCAGCTTGGTCCGGGGTACAGGGGGACAAGAGACCCAGTACTTC
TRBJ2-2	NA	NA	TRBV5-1	CASSHGVAGATGELFF	TGCGCCAGCAGCCATGGGGTGGCTGGGGCCACCGGGGAGCTGTTTTTT
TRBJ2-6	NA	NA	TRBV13	CASSPGTKLSGANVLTF	TGTGCCAGCAGCCCCGGGACAAAACTGTCTGGGGCCAACGTCCTGACTTTC
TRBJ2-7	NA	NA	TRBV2	CASSAGQLSVYEQYF	TGTGCCAGCAGTGCCGGTCAACTAAGCGTCTACGAGCAGTACTTC
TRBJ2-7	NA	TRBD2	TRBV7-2	CASSRTSGGYEQYF	TGTGCCAGCAGCCGGACTAGCGGGGGCTACGAGCAGTACTTC
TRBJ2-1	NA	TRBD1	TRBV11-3	CASSPRQGANEQFF	TGTGCCAGCAGCCCCCGACAGGGGGCCAATGAGCAGTTCTTC
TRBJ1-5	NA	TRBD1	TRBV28	CASSPVGGQGVGISNQPQHF	TGTGCCAGCAGTCCCGTAGGGGGACAGGGGGTCGGAATTAGCAATCAGCCCCAGCATTTT
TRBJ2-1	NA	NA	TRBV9	CASSPGNEQFF	TGTGCCAGCAGCCCGGGGAATGAGCAGTTCTTC
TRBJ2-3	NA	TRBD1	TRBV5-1	CASSSDRGGDTDTQYF	TGCGCCAGCAGTTCCGACAGGGGCGGGGACACAGATACGCAGTATTTT
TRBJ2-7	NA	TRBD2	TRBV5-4	CASSEGLAGGGPEQYF	TGTGCCAGCAGCGAGGGACTAGCGGGAGGGGGGCCCGAGCAGTACTTC
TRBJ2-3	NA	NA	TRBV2	CASSGKGVPDTQYF	TGTGCCAGCAGTGGCAAGGGGGTCCCAGATACGCAGTATTTT
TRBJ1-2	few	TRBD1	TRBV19	CASGQGLNYGYTF	TGTGCCAGTGGACAGGGACTTAACTATGGCTACACCTTC